Below, one T cell receptor (beta chain) is given with its context. This sample stems from a study of T cell changes during pregnancy in multiple sclerosis. The germline CDR1 and CDR2 sequences are SGHTA and FQGTGA. The CDR3 runs to 16 residues. V gave up 2 bases and J gave up 3 bases; unmatched junction bases: 3. Generated by immunoSEQ multiplex PCR, the TCRdb table keeps only in-frame clones and is missing some. The sample carries about 40,000 clones, 80% to 90% recorded once. The sample was peripheral blood, taken in the first trimester of pregnancy. This receptor was obtained from a female donor in good health, enrolled as a control in a pregnancy study. This sequence joins TRBV7-3 and TRBJ1-6, with 8 bases aligning to TRBD1. CDR3: CASSLVGTGYNSPLHF. CDR3 in DNA: TGTGCCAGCAGCTTAGTCGGGACAGGCTATAATTCACCCCTCCACTTT.